One sample yielded the 27 T cell receptor beta chains listed below, sequenced in a study of radiotherapy plus CTLA-4 blockade in lung cancer (dated by TCRdb to 2017 to 2018). The library was generated by the immunoSEQ multiplex PCR assay. Imported from immuneACCESS, the table was reduced by TCRdb to in-frame sequences with V and J called. These copies leave out some clones; in studies compared against another copy, an unresolved V gene accounts for under half, and the cause of the remainder is not known. The sample table contains roughly 86,000 clones; only one count was recorded for under 85% of them. The biggest ten clones account for 0.82% of the sample. The specimen was peripheral blood, collected from a patient treated with radiotherapy plus ipilimumab. Source of these receptors: a human donor with non-small cell lung cancer who had stable disease on radiotherapy plus ipilimumab.

This chain joins TRBV18 and TRBJ2-1; weak D call: TRBD1 (6 bases). V gave up 5 bases and J gave up 7 bases, with 24 bases separating them. CDR1 KGHSH and CDR2 LQKENI come from the germline V gene. CDR3 length: 17 amino acids. The CDR3: CASSIAQGRMSLNEQFF. The CDR3 DNA sequence: TGTGCCAGCTCAATCGCACAGGGTCGAATGTCCCTGAATGAGCAGTTCTTC.

This chain connects TRBV5-8 to TRBJ1-5; possible D gene TRBD1, 5 bases. Germline-derived CDR1 and CDR2 are SGHTS and YDEGEE. The CDR3 totals 15 residues. With 0 bases removed from V and 4 bases from J, the gap between germline ends came to 11 bases. The CDR3 region is CASSLGRAINQPQHF. CDR3 coding DNA: TGTGCCAGCAGCTTGGGCAGGGCAATTAATCAGCCCCAGCATTTT.

The chain carries TRBV7-8 and TRBJ2-2, with D perhaps being TRBD1 or TRBD2 (6 bases each). V was clipped by 5 bases and J by 3 bases, with 19 bases between them. The CDR3 runs 17 residues. CDR1 and CDR2 (germline): SGHVS, FQNEAQ. CDR3 loop: CASSPYGGPDDTGELFF. The CDR3 region has the DNA TGTGCCAGCAGCCCCTATGGGGGGCCCGATGACACCGGGGAGCTGTTTTTT.

This chain uses TRBV28 with TRBJ1-1; D is unresolved. The CDR3 runs 12 residues. CDR1 is MDHEN and CDR2 is SYDVKM in the germline V gene. Trimming stripped 1 base from V and 5 bases from J, with 5 bases between. DNA of the CDR3: TGTGCCAGCAGTTTATTGGGGACTGAAGCTTTCTTT. As protein: CASSLLGTEAFF.

The chain couples TRBV7-2 to TRBJ2-1; weak D call: TRBD1 (5 bases). V shed 1 base and J shed 7 bases, with 17 bases lying between them. Germline V gives CDR1 SGHTA, CDR2 FQGNSA. The CDR3 consists of 16 residues. CDR3 sequence reads: CASSLGTRGAGNEQFF. DNA of the CDR3: TGTGCCAGCAGCTTAGGGACAAGGGGCGCAGGTAATGAGCAGTTCTTC. Full variable domain (remainder filled in from reference TRBV7-2 and TRBJ2-1): GAGVSQSPSNKVTEKGKDVELRCDPISGHTALYWYRQSLGQGLEFLIYFQGNSAPDKSGLPSDRFSAERTGGSVSTLTIQRTQQEDSAVYLCASSLGTRGAGNEQFFGPGTRLTVL.

The chain employs TRBV9 and TRBJ1-5; D ambiguous. There are 15 residues in the CDR3. V was pared by 4 bases and J by 0 bases, with 11 bases between. The germline V gene encodes CDR1 SGDLS and CDR2 YYNGEE. CDR3 DNA sequence: TGTGCCAGCAGCACCGGTGGGTATAGCAATCAGCCCCAGCATTTT. Amino acids: CASSTGGYSNQPQHF.

The J gene is TRBJ2-5, the V gene TRBV7-9; TRBD1 matches 9 bases. Germline CDR1 is SEHNR and CDR2 is FQNEAQ (reference sequence). The ends lost 5 bases at V and 4 bases at J; junction bases unmatched: 5. The CDR3 has 14 residues. The CDR3 DNA reads TGTGCCAGCAGCATACAGGGGGCGGGAGAGACCCAGTACTTC. As protein: CASSIQGAGETQYF. The whole variable domain, remainder taken from reference TRBV7-9 and TRBJ2-5, is DTGVSQNPRHKITKRGQNVTFRCDPISEHNRLYWYRQTLGQGPEFLTYFQNEAQLEKSRLLSDRFSAERPKGSFSTLEIQRTEQGDSAMYLCASSIQGAGETQYFGPGTRLLVL.

The genes are TRBV21-1 and TRBJ2-7; the table gives TRBD1 as D, unverified against the DNA. TRBV21-1 is tagged as a pseudogene. The CDR3 sequence is 13 residues long. Here the CDR3 DNA reads TGTGCCAGCAGCAAAAGACAGGGGCACGAGCAGTACTTC. Its translation: CASSKRQGHEQYF.

The V and J genes are TRBV28 and TRBJ1-2; D is ambiguous. This CDR3 spans 13 amino acids. Germline-derived CDR1 and CDR2 are MDHEN and SYDVKM. The V end lost 2 bases, the J end lost 7 bases, and 11 bases lay between the germline ends. The CDR3 nucleotides read TGTGCCAGCAGTTTAAGGTCGGGCTTTGGCTACACCTTC. Translation gives CASSLRSGFGYTF.

The chain couples TRBV19 to TRBJ1-2; no firm D call. This CDR3 has 13 residues. The V end lost 3 bases, the J end lost 2 bases, and 7 bases lay between the germline ends. CDR1 and CDR2 from the germline V gene are LNHDA and SQIVND (reference sequence). CDR3: CASSMVQNYGYTF. For the CDR3, the DNA is TGTGCCAGTAGTATGGTACAGAACTATGGCTACACCTTC.

In this sample, this clone turned up once. V and J are TRBV18 and TRBJ1-4, with 7 positions matching TRBD1. Trimming at V came to 1 base and at J to 5 bases, leaving 7 bases not matched to a gene. The length of the CDR3 is 16 residues. Germline loops: CDR1 KGHSH, CDR2 LQKENI. CDR3 protein: CASSPQGGQLNEKLFF. CDR3 nucleotide sequence: TGTGCCAGCTCACCACAAGGGGGACAGCTGAATGAAAAACTGTTTTTT.

J is TRBJ2-1 and V is TRBV6-4; TRBD1 matches 11 bases. Unmatched junction bases numbered 10, after V lost 6 bases and J lost 9 bases. Germline CDR1 MRHNA, CDR2 SNTAGT. This CDR3 is built from 15 residues. The CDR3 loop reads CASSAAGTGGGEQFF. CDR3 sequence (DNA): TGTGCCAGCAGCGCCGCCGGGACAGGGGGAGGTGAGCAGTTCTTC.

The chain uses TRBV6-6 and TRBJ1-5; D gene ambiguous. V was trimmed by 8 bases and J by 3 bases, leaving 8 bases between them. Per the germline V gene, CDR1 is MNHNY and CDR2 is SVGAGI (reference sequence). The CDR3 runs 12 residues. The CDR3 DNA reads as TGTGCCAGCCAGACCGTCAATCAGCCCCAGCATTTT. Encoded protein: CASQTVNQPQHF.

V usage is TRBV5-4 and J usage is TRBJ2-1; D may be TRBD1 or TRBD2 (5 bases each). V gave up 4 bases and J gave up 4 bases, with 9 bases separating them. Germline assignment: CDR1 SGHNT and CDR2 YYREEE (reference sequence). The CDR3 length is 13 residues. The CDR3 here is CASSGTVYNEQFF. The CDR3 nucleotides read TGTGCCAGCAGCGGGACGGTATACAATGAGCAGTTCTTC.

The chain uses TRBV6-4 and TRBJ2-3, with TRBD2 matching over 7 bases. The CDR3 contains 14 residues. V lost 2 bases and J lost 4; bases outside the gene matches: 3. The germline gives CDR1 MRHNA, CDR2 SNTAGT. The CDR3 protein is CASSDGSGADTQYF. CDR3 nucleotides: TGTGCCAGCAGTGACGGGAGCGGGGCAGATACGCAGTATTTT.

This sequence joins TRBV19 and TRBJ1-2, with 10 bases matching TRBD1. Germline lookup yields CDR1 LNHDA and CDR2 SQIVND (reference sequence). The CDR3 covers 17 residues. The V and J ends lost 7 bases and 5 bases, in that order; junction bases with no gene match: 16. CDR3 in DNA: TGTGCCAGTACCCCGTGGGGACAGGGGTCTGCGAGGTATGGCTACACCTTC. Encoded protein: CASTPWGQGSARYGYTF.

This chain links TRBV11-2 with TRBJ2-3, with TRBD1 matching over 8 bases. Germline V lookup: CDR1 SGHAT, CDR2 FQNNGV. Trimming cost V 0 bases and J 1 base; bases outside gene matches: 0. This CDR3 contains 15 residues. The CDR3 is CASSLDRGRTDTQYF. Written as DNA, the CDR3 is TGTGCCAGCAGCTTAGACAGGGGGCGCACAGATACGCAGTATTTT.

The J gene is TRBJ1-1, the V gene TRBV4-2; 10 bases are a match to TRBD1. The CDR3 runs to 16 residues. The germline gives CDR1 LGHNA, CDR2 YNFKEQ. V dropped 1 base and J dropped 3; count of bases not matched to a gene: 5. In DNA, the CDR3 is TGTGCCAGCAGCCAAGGGACAGGGGGAACCTACACTGAAGCTTTCTTT. Protein sequence: CASSQGTGGTYTEAFF.

CDR3 in amino acids: CASSSLGRNTEAFF. The CDR3 DNA reads TGTGCCAGCAGCTCCCTTGGACGTAACACTGAAGCTTTCTTT. The rearrangement links TRBV7-2 to TRBJ1-1; no firm D call. The length of the CDR3 is 14 residues. CDR1 SGHTA and CDR2 FQGNSA come from the germline V gene. V dropped 4 bases and J dropped 2 bases, with 11 bases sitting between them. Full variable domain (outside the CDR3, taken from reference TRBV7-2 and TRBJ1-1): GAGVSQSPSNKVTEKGKDVELRCDPISGHTALYWYRQSLGQGLEFLIYFQGNSAPDKSGLPSDRFSAERTGGSVSTLTIQRTQQEDSAVYLCASSSLGRNTEAFFGQGTRLTVV.

The genes are TRBV19 and TRBJ1-5; no firm D call. The germline V and J ends were trimmed by 1 base and 0 bases, with 10 bases remaining between them. CDR1 and CDR2 from the germline V gene are LNHDA and SQIVND (reference sequence). The CDR3 sequence is 16 residues long. CDR3 DNA sequence: TGTGCCAGTAGTATAGCAGGCAGTAATAGCAATCAGCCCCAGCATTTT. Protein: CASSIAGSNSNQPQHF.

The chain joins TRBV30 to TRBJ2-7; TRBD1 matches at 10 bases. Germline loops: CDR1 GTSNPN, CDR2 SVGIG (reference sequence). The CDR3 spans 15 residues. Losses at the gene ends were 0 bases for V and 5 bases for J; bases not matched to a gene: 7. As DNA, the CDR3 is TGTGCCTGGAGTGTACTCGGGACAGGGGTGGACGAGCAGTACTTC. It codes for CAWSVLGTGVDEQYF.

The rearrangement uses TRBV27 and TRBJ1-5; a weak D match, TRBD1 (6 bases). The CDR3 loop spans 16 amino acids. V was clipped by 7 bases and J by 4 bases, with 20 bases between them. The germline CDR1 and CDR2 sequences are MNHEY and SMNVEV (reference sequence). This CDR3 is CASTPKAGAKNQPQHF. The CDR3 DNA is TGTGCCAGCACTCCGAAGGCAGGGGCTAAAAATCAGCCCCAGCATTTT.

The chain carries TRBV19 and TRBJ2-1; 7 bases agree with TRBD1. Trimming at V came to 4 bases and at J to 2 bases, leaving 5 bases not matched to a gene. Germline assignment: CDR1 LNHDA and CDR2 SQIVND (reference sequence). The CDR3 length is 15 residues. In DNA form, the CDR3 reads TGTGCCAGTAGTACGCCGGACAGGCCCTACAATGAGCAGTTCTTC. Protein: CASSTPDRPYNEQFF.

The genes are TRBV28 and TRBJ1-3, with TRBD1 identical over 9 bases. The CDR3 length is 14 residues. The V and J ends lost 6 bases and 6 bases, in that order; junction bases with no gene match: 6. The germline V gene has CDR1 MDHEN and CDR2 SYDVKM. The CDR3 DNA follows: TGTGCCAGCAGGCCACAGGGGGCGGAAAACACCATATATTTT. Translated, it gives CASRPQGAENTIYF.

This chain joins TRBV2 and TRBJ2-7; the D is unclear. With 5 bases removed from V and 1 base from J, the gap between germline ends came to 6 bases. CDR3 length: 12 amino acids. Germline assignment: CDR1 SNHLY and CDR2 FYNNEI. The CDR3 bases are TGTGCCAGCAGTTCGGCGTCCTACGAGCAGTACTTC. Residues: CASSSASYEQYF.

The V gene is TRBV7-9, the J gene TRBJ1-4; D gene ambiguous. This CDR3 is built from 15 residues. Trimming cost V 0 bases and J 5 bases, with 10 bases left between them. Germline CDR1 SEHNR, CDR2 FQNEAQ (reference sequence). This chain's CDR3 is CASSLARGPNEKLFF. The CDR3 bases are TGTGCCAGCAGCTTAGCGCGCGGCCCCAATGAAAAACTGTTTTTT.

The rearrangement uses TRBV30 and TRBJ2-1; D not certain. The CDR3 loop spans 12 amino acids. V was cut by 0 bases and J by 10 bases, with 10 bases left in between. Germline lookup yields CDR1 GTSNPN and CDR2 SVGIG (reference sequence). The CDR3 loop reads CAWSVEQREQFF. In nucleotides, the CDR3 is TGTGCCTGGAGTGTCGAACAGAGGGAGCAGTTCTTC.